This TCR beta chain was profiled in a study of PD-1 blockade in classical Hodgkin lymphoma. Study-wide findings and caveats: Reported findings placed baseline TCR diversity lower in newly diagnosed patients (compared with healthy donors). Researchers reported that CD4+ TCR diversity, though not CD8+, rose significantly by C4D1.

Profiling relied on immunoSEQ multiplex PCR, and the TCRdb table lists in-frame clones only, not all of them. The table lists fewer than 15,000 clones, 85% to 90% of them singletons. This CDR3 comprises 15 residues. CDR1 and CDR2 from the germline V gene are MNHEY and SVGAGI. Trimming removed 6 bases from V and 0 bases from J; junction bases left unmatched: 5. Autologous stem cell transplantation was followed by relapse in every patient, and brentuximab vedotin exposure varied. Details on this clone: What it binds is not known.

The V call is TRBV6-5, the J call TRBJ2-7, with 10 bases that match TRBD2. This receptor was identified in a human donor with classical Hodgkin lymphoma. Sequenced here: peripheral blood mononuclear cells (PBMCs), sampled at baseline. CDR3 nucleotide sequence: TGTGCCAGCAGCCCCGGACTAGCGGACTCCTACGAGCAGTACTTC. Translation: CASSPGLADSYEQYF.